Below are 8 T cell receptor beta chains sequenced from a single sample in a study of T cell repertoires in cytomegalovirus infection. MiXCR was run by TCRdb on the reads, yielding one entry per CDR3 protein. Of 900,000 to 950,000 distinct CDR3 sequences listed, approximately 30% are singletons. Antigens for these TCRs are unknown. The sample here was cultured CD8+ T cells from PBMCs, taken from culture after CMV antigen stimulation. The receptors shown here come from a human donor in good health (CMV status not recorded). Some clones in this sample may be carry-over from other donors' samples.

This clonotype turned up a few times. The chain couples TRBV27 to TRBJ2-5, with a possible D match to TRBD1 (7 bases). CDR1 is MNHEY and CDR2 is SMNVEV in the germline V gene (reference sequence). CDR3 length equals 13 residues. V lost 6 bases and J lost 4, with 12 bases in between. The CDR3 DNA reads TGTGCCAGCAGCAGGGGGGTCGGAGAGACCCAGTACTTC. Protein sequence: CASSRGVGETQYF.

This clonotype was seen only a few times. J is TRBJ2-4 and V is TRBV6-2 or TRBV6-3; D not resolved. V shed 7 bases and J shed 0 bases, with 13 bases lying between them. Germline assignment: CDR1 MNHEY and CDR2 SVGEGT. There are 15 residues in the CDR3. The chain's CDR3 is CASTQPFLAKNIQYF. CDR3 DNA: TGTGCCAGCACGCAGCCGTTTCTAGCCAAAAACATTCAGTACTTC.

This clonotype was seen many times. The chain uses TRBV7-2 and TRBJ1-2; D gene uncertain. The germline CDR1 and CDR2 sequences are SGHTA and FQGNSA. CDR3 length: 17 residues. V was clipped by 3 bases and J by 1 base, with 18 bases between them. CDR3 DNA sequence: TGTGCCAGCAGCTTTGGGCTCCCCTCGGGAAATAACTATGGCTACACCTTC. Translating gives CASSFGLPSGNNYGYTF. Full variable domain (remainder filled in from reference TRBV7-2 and TRBJ1-2): GAGVSQSPSNKVTEKGKDVELRCDPISGHTALYWYRQSLGQGLEFLIYFQGNSAPDKSGLPSDRFSAERTGGSVSTLTIQRTQQEDSAVYLCASSFGLPSGNNYGYTFGSGTRLTVV.

This clonotype appeared a few times. V is TRBV20-1 and J is TRBJ2-7; weak D call: TRBD1 (6 bases). Trimming left V 0 bases short and J 0 bases short, with 12 bases between. The length of the CDR3 is 15 residues. Germline V gene lookup returns CDR1 DFQATT and CDR2 SNEGSKA (reference sequence). The CDR3 is CSARDRGMGSYEQYV. CDR3 DNA: TGCAGTGCTAGAGACAGGGGAATGGGCTCCTACGAGCAGTACGTC.

This clonotype occurred a few times. The chain couples TRBV28 to TRBJ1-1; no firm D call. In germline, CDR1 is MDHEN, CDR2 SYDVKM. Trimming removed 2 bases at V and 1 base at J, with 8 bases between. CDR3 length: 14 amino acids. The CDR3 DNA is TGTGCCAGCAGTTTAGAGGGTTCGAACACTGAAGCTTTCTTT. Its protein product is CASSLEGSNTEAFF.

V and J are TRBV6-1 and TRBJ2-7, with D tentatively TRBD1 or TRBD2 (5 bases each). This CDR3 spans 13 amino acids. CDR1 and CDR2 from the germline V gene are MNHNS and SASEGT. The V gene lost 6 bases and the J gene lost 2 bases, with 11 bases spanning the gap. CDR3 sequence (DNA): TGTGCCAGCAGCCCTAGGGGAGCCTACGAGCAGTACGTC. As protein: CASSPRGAYEQYV.

This clonotype was observed a handful of times. CDR3 protein: CASSSRLAGVSGETQYF. DNA of the CDR3: TGTGCCAGCAGTTCTCGACTAGCGGGGGTCTCGGGGGAGACCCAGTACTTC. The J gene is TRBJ2-5, the V gene TRBV12-3 or TRBV12-4; 12 bases are a match to TRBD2. This CDR3 has 17 residues. J gave up 5 bases and V 4 bases, and 11 bases lay outside the gene matches.

This chain connects TRBV7-6 to TRBJ2-3; the match to TRBD2 covers 13 bases. The CDR3 spans 16 residues. Germline V lookup: CDR1 SGHVS, CDR2 FNYEAQ. V shed 6 bases, J shed 6 bases, and the junction held 9 bases outside the gene matches. The CDR3 here is CASSLRTSGGRDTQYF. As DNA, the CDR3 is TGTGCCAGCAGTCTCAGGACTAGCGGGGGTCGTGATACGCAGTATTTT. Full variable domain (missing parts from reference TRBV7-6 and TRBJ2-3): GAGVSQSPRYKVTKRGQDVALRCDPISGHVSLYWYRQALGQGPEFLTYFNYEAQQDKSGLPNDRFSAERPEGSISTLTIQRTEQRDSAMYRCASSLRTSGGRDTQYFGPGTRLTVL.